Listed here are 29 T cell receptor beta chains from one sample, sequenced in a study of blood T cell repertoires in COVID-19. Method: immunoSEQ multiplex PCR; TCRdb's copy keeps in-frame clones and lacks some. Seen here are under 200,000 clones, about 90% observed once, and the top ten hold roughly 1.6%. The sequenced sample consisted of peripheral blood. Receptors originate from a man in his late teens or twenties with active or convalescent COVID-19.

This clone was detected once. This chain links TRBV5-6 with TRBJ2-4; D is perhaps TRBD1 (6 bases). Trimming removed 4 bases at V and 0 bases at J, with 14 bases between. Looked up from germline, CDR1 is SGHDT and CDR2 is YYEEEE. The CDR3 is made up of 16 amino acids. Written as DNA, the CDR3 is TGTGCCAGCAGCCCGGACAGATTTATAGCCAAAAACATTCAGTACTTC. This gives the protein CASSPDRFIAKNIQYF.

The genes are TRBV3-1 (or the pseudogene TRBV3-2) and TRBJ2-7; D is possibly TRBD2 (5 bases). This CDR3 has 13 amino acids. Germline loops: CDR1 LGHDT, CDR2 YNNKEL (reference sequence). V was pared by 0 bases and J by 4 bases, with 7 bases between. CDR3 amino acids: CASSQERGYEQYF. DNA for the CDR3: TGTGCCAGCAGCCAAGAACGGGGATACGAGCAGTACTTC.

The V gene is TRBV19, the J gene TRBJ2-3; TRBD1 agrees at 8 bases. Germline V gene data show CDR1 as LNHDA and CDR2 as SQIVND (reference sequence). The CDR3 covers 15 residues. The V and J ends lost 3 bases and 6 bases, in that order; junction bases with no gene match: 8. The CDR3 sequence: CASSIRRGQVDTQYF. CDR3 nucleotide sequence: TGTGCCAGTAGTATCCGAAGGGGACAGGTTGATACGCAGTATTTT. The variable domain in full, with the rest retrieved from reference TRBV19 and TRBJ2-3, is DGGITQSPKYLFRKEGQNVTLSCEQNLNHDAMYWYRQDPGQGLRLIYYSQIVNDFQKGDIAEGYSVSREKKESFPLTVTSAQKNPTAFYLCASSIRRGQVDTQYFGPGTRLTVL.

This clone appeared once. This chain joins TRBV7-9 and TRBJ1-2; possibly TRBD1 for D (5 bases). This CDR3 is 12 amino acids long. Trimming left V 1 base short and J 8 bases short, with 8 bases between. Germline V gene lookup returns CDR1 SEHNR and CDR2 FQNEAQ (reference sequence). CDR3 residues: CASSLEGHGYTF. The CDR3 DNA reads TGTGCCAGCAGCTTAGAGGGGCACGGCTACACCTTC.

CDR3 residues: CASSEGQPVGSPLHF. CDR3 sequence (DNA): TGTGCCAGCAGTGAGGGGCAGCCGGTTGGCTCACCCCTCCACTTT. The gene calls are TRBV2 and TRBJ1-6, with D maybe TRBD1 (5 bases). Germline CDR1 SNHLY, CDR2 FYNNEI. Trimming cost V 3 bases and J 10 bases, with 16 bases left between them. The CDR3 spans 15 residues.

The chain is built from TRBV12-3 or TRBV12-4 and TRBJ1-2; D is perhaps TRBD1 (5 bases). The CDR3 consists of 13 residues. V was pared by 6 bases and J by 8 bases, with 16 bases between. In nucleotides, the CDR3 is TGTGCCAGCAGGCCCTCCGGGACTCCGGGCTACACCTTC. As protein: CASRPSGTPGYTF.

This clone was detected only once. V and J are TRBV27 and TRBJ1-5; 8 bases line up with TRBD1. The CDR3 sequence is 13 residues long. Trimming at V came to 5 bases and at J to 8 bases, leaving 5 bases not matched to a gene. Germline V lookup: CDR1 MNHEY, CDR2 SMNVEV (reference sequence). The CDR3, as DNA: TGTGCCAGCAGTGTTAACAGGGGGAAGCCCCAGCATTTT. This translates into CASSVNRGKPQHF.

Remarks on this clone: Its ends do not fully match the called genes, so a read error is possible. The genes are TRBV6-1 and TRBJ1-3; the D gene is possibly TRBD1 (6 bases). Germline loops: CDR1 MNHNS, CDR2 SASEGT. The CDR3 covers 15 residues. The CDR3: CANSEASGAGNTIYF. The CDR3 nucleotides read TGTGCCAACAGTGAAGCATCAGGGGCTGGAAACACCATATATTTT.

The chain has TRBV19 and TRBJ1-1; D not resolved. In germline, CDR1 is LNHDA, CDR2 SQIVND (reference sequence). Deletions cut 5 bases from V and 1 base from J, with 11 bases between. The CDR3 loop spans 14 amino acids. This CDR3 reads CASSLGQANTEAFF. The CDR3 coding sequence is TGTGCCAGTAGTCTAGGGCAGGCGAACACTGAAGCTTTCTTT. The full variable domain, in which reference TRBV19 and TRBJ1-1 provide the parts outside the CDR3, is DGGITQSPKYLFRKEGQNVTLSCEQNLNHDAMYWYRQDPGQGLRLIYYSQIVNDFQKGDIAEGYSVSREKKESFPLTVTSAQKNPTAFYLCASSLGQANTEAFFGQGTRLTVV.

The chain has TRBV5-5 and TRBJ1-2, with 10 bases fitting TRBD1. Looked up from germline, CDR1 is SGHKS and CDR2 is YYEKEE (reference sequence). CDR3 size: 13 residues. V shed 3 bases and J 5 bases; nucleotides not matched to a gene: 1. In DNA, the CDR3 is TGTGCCAGCAGCTCGGACAGGGGGTATGGCTACACCTTC. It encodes CASSSDRGYGYTF.

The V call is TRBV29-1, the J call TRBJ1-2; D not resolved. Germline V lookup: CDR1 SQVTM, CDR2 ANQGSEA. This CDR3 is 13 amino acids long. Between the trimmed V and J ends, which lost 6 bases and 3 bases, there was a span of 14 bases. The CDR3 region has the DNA TGCAGCGTCACCCCCCTCTCAGACTATGGCTACACCTTC. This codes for CSVTPLSDYGYTF.

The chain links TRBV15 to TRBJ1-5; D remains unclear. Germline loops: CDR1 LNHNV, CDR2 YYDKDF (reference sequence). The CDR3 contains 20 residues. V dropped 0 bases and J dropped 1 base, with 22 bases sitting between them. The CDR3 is CATSRDSDNREPQSNQPQHF. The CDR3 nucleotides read TGTGCCACCAGCAGAGATAGCGATAACCGGGAGCCTCAGAGCAATCAGCCCCAGCATTTT.

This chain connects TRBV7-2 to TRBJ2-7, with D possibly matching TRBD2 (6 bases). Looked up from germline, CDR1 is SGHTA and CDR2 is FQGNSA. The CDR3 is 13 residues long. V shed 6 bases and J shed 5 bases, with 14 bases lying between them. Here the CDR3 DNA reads TGTGCCAGCAGTAGAGCGGGCGGGAACGAGCAGTACTTC. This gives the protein CASSRAGGNEQYF.

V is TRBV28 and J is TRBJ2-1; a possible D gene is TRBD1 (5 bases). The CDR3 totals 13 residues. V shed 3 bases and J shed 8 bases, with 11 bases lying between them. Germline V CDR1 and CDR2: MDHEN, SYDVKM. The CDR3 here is CASSFSGFYEQFF. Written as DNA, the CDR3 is TGTGCCAGCAGTTTTTCAGGGTTCTATGAGCAGTTCTTC.

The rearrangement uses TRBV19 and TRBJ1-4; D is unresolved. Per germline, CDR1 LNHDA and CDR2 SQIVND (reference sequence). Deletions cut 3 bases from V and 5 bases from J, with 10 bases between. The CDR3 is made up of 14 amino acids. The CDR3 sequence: CASSINSQNEKLFF. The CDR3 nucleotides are TGTGCCAGTAGTATCAACAGCCAAAATGAAAAACTGTTTTTT.

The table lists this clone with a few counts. The CDR3 DNA sequence: TGCGCCAGCAGCCCCGGGGGTTTAGGGAATGAAAAACTGTTTTTT. Protein: CASSPGGLGNEKLFF. V gene TRBV5-1 combines with J gene TRBJ1-4; weak D call: TRBD1 (5 bases). CDR1 and CDR2 (germline): SGHRS, YFSETQ. The CDR3 has 15 residues. Trimming stripped 4 bases from V and 5 bases from J, with 15 bases between.

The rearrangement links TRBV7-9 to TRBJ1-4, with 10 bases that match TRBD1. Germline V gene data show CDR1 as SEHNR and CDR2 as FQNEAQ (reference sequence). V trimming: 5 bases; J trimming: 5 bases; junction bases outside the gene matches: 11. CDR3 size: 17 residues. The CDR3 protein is CASSPSGTGVRNEKLFF. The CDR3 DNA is TGTGCCAGCAGCCCTTCCGGGACAGGGGTCCGGAATGAAAAACTGTTTTTT.

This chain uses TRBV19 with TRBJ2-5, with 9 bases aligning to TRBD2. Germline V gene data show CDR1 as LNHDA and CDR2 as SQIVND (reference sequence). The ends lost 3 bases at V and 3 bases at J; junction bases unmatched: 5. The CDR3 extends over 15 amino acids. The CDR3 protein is CASSMPAGGEETQYF. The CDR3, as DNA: TGTGCCAGTAGTATGCCGGCGGGAGGGGAAGAGACCCAGTACTTC.

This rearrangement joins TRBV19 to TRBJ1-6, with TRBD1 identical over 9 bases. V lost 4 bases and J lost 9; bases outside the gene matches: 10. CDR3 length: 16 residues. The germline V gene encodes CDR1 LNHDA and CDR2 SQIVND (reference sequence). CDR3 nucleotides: TGTGCCAGTAGTACCCTCGGACAGGGGCTCGGTTCACCCCTCCACTTT. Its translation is CASSTLGQGLGSPLHF.

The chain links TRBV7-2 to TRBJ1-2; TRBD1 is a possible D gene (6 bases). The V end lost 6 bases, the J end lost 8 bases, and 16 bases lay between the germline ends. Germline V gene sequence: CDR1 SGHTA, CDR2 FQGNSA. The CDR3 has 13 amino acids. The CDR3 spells CASSNGQSGGYTF. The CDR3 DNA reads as TGTGCCAGCAGTAATGGACAGAGTGGGGGCTACACCTTC.

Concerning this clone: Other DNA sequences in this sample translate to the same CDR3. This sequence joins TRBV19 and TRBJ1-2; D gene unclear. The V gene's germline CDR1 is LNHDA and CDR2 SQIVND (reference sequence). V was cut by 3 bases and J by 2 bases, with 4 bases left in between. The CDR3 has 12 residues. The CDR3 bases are TGTGCCAGTAGTATCCTGAACTATGGCTACACCTTC. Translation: CASSILNYGYTF. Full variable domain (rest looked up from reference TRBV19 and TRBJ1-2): DGGITQSPKYLFRKEGQNVTLSCEQNLNHDAMYWYRQDPGQGLRLIYYSQIVNDFQKGDIAEGYSVSREKKESFPLTVTSAQKNPTAFYLCASSILNYGYTFGSGTRLTVV.

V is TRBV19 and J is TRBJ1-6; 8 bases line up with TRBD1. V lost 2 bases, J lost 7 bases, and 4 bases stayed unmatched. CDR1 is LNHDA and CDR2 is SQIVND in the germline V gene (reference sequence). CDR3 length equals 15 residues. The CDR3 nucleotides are TGTGCCAGTAGTATACTTGACAGGGGAAATTCACCCCTCCACTTT. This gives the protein CASSILDRGNSPLHF.

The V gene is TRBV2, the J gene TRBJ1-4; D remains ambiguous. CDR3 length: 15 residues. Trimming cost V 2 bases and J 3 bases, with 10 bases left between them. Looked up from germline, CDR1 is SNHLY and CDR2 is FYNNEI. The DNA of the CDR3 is TGTGCCAGCAGTGAATCCGTTCCGGCTAATGAAAAACTGTTTTTT. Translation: CASSESVPANEKLFF.

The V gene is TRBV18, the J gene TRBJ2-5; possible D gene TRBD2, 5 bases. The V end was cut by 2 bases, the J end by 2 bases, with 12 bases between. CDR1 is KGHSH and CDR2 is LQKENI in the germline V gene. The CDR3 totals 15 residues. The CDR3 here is CASSPEGAFQETQYF. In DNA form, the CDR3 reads TGTGCCAGCTCACCAGAGGGCGCATTTCAAGAGACCCAGTACTTC. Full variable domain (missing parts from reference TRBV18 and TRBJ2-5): NAGVMQNPRHLVRRRGQEARLRCSPMKGHSHVYWYRQLPEEGLKFMVYLQKENIIDESGMPKERFSAEFPKEGPSILRIQQVVRGDSAAYFCASSPEGAFQETQYFGPGTRLLVL.

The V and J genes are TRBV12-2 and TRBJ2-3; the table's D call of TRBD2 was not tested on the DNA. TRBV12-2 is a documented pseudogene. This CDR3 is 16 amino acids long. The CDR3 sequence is CASRGGLAGATDTQYF. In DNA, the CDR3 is TGTGCAAGTCGCGGGGGACTAGCGGGAGCTACAGATACGCAGTATTTT.

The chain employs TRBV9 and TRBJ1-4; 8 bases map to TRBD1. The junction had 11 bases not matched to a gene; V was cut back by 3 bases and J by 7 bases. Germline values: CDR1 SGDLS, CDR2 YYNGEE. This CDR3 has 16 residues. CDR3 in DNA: TGTGCCAGCAGCGGACCTGCAGGGGGCGGTGTTGAAAAACTGTTTTTT. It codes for CASSGPAGGGVEKLFF. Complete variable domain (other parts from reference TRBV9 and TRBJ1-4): DSGVTQTPKHLITATGQRVTLRCSPRSGDLSVYWYQQSLDQGLQFLIQYYNGEERAKGNILERFSAQQFPDLHSELNLSSLELGDSALYFCASSGPAGGGVEKLFFGSGTQLSVL.

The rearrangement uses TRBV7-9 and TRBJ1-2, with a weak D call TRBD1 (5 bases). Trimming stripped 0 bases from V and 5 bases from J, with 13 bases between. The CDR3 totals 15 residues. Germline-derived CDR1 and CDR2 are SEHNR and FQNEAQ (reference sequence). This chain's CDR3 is CASSLADPGPYGYTF. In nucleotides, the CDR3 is TGTGCCAGCAGCTTAGCGGATCCAGGGCCTTATGGCTACACCTTC.

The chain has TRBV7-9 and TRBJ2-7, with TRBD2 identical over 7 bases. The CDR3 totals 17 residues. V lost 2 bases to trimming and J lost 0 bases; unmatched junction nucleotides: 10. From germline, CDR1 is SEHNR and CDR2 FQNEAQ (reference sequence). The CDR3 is CASSLFSGGTSSYEQYF. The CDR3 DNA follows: TGTGCCAGCAGCTTATTCTCGGGGGGTACTAGCTCCTACGAGCAGTACTTC.

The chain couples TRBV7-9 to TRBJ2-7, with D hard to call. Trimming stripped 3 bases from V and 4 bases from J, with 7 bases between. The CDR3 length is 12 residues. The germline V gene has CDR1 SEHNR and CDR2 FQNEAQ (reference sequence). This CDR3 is CASSFSRYEQYF. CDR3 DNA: TGTGCCAGCAGCTTCTCTAGGTACGAGCAGTACTTC.